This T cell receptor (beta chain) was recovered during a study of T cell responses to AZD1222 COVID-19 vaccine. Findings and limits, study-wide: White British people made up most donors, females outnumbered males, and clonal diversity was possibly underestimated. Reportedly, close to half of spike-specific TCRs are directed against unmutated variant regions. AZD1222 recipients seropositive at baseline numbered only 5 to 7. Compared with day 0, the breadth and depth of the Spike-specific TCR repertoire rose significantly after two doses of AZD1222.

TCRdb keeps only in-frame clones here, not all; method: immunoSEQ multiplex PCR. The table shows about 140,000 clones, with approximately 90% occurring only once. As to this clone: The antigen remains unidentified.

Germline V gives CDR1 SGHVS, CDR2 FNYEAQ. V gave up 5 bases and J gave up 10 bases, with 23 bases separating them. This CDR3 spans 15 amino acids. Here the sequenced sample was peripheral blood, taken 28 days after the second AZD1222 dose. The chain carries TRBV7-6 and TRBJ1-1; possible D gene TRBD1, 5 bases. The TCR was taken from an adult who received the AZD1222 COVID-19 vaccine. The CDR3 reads CASSLSREGPDVAFF. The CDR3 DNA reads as TGTGCCAGCAGCCTCTCACGGGAGGGGCCGGACGTAGCTTTCTTT.